A single TCR beta chain is shown here with its context. Its target antigen remains unknown. Per-base qualities were not stored, and no clone one base away is much larger. The donors were healthy, HIV-negative adults with no recently reported acute infections or vaccinations. All donors were Caucasian adults living in Nashville, Tennessee, USA. CD4+ T cells were enriched through magnetic negative selection, after which naive cells were positively selected on CD45RA and the remaining negative fraction served as the memory subset. After blood collection by leukapheresis, PBMCs were isolated using Ficoll-Histopaque density gradient centrifugation and then cryopreserved in the vapor phase of liquid nitrogen. Analytical flow cytometry was used to check the purity and quantity of every magnetically sorted T cell population. Genomic DNA was isolated from each sorted fraction and quantified by UV absorbance on a Nanodrop 2000c.

This record belongs to a study of shared clonotypes between healthy human individuals (dated by TCRdb to between 2020 and 2021). A note on the overall study: A few men and a couple of women, aged 18 to 49 years, made up the cohort. Different laboratories and diverse techniques were used to prepare libraries and sequence TCR repertoires, to increase sequencing depth and limit assay-specific biases. For each donor, three plates each were used for CD4 naive and CD4 memory, two plates were used for CD8 naive, and one plate was used for CD8 memory. To estimate repertoire size and how much clonotype sharing occurs between individuals, the study deeply sequenced the blood TCR repertoires of 4 to 6 healthy adults. Leukapheresis yielded between about 0.9 and 8.9 billion PBMCs per donor.

CDR1 and CDR2, per the germline V gene (reference sequence), are SGHNT and YYREEE. The CDR3 starts with the cysteine, ends with the phenylalanine, and has 15 residues. The DNA shown is the 45-base CDR3, in frame from base 1. The germline V and J ends show losses of 4 bases and 2 bases respectively, and no gene match explains 5 bases of the junction. Using the deep immunoSEQ assay, multiplex PCR amplified TCR CDR3 regions from genomic DNA. Genomic DNA extracted from each cell subset was distributed evenly over all wells of several immunoSEQ 96-well plates, and each plate served as one replicate. Each replicate PCR for sorted subsets received 150 to 250 ng genomic DNA, equal to 28,000 or so T cell genomes. Purified libraries were measured with a Qubit 3.0 fluorometer, size-checked on a Bioanalyzer 2100, and measured again with the KAPA Library Quantification kit. Each immunoSEQ 96-well plate was sequenced on its own single-read 150-cycle Illumina NextSeq 550 flow cell. Per the source publication's procedure: Because the immunoSEQ output included only junctional sequences and no quality scores, the filtering could not be the same as the filtering used for full-length reads. Sequences were annotated with PyIR, a Python wrapper for IgBLAST v1.9, and V/J genes and CDR3 were assigned using IMGT germline references. Reads were filtered out if the reads had weak V/J assignments (E-value above 1e-6), no CDR3, stop codons, out-of-frame junctions, or ambiguous translated residues. V3J clonotypes were defined by identical inferred V gene, J gene, and CDR3 amino acid sequence. The percentage overlap between two repertoires was calculated by dividing the number of shared unique clonotypes by the size of the smaller repertoire. Richness of each repertoire was evaluated using RTK rarefaction, the Chao1 estimator, and Recon v2.1 estimates of unobserved clonotypes. Generation probabilities were computed with OLGA for all TCRbeta clonotypes obtained by the gDNA method from a handful of donors. TCRdb took this table from immuneACCESS and kept in-frame rearrangements with V and J called. Such tables lack part of the clones; where checked against another copy, unresolved V genes explain under half of the gap, and the rest is unexplained. V and J calls and clone size are those listed in that table; D and trimming were worked out from the DNA. Present in this sample are more than 1.2 million clones, around 98.5% of which were seen just once. The top ten clonotypes cover approximately 0.4% of the sample.

Paper-wide results and their limitations: Sampling was limited to blood, and TCR repertoires in tissue likely differ from TCR repertoires in blood. Pairwise subsampling led to the expectation that sequencing depth would affect the degree of clonotype sharing among donors. The small number of donors limited the genetic and exposure-history diversity represented. Larger estimated clonotype richness was generally found for naive subsets than for memory subsets. Higher generation probabilities were observed for clonotypes shared by all four sorted-subset donors than for non-shared clonotypes. Even with the large sequencing depth, rarefaction of the sorted-subset datasets indicated that sequencing was incomplete. Across four donors, 4.5% to 6.5% of naive CD4, 3% to 4% of naive CD8, under 2.5% of memory CD4, and under 0.45% of memory CD8 clonotypes were shared.

This TCR came from a man aged 30-40 years in good health. Sequenced input: naive CD4+ T cells sorted from blood. The meaning of the sample's cell subset or site label: CD45RA+ positively selected. The V and J genes are TRBV5-4 and TRBJ2-7; TRBD2 agrees with 11 junctional bases. The CDR3 region: CASSKLAGATYEQYF. The DNA sequence is as follows: TGTGCCAGCAGCAAACTAGCGGGGGCGACCTACGAGCAGTACTTC.